This T cell receptor (beta chain) was profiled in a study of glioma-infiltrating T cells after dendritic cell vaccination. Study-level information: Samples are from glioblastoma patients in Phase I and II dendritic cell vaccine trials.

Amplification used 60 V beta primers and 13 J beta primers. This table comes from immunoSEQ multiplex PCR, and its TCRdb copy is limited to in-frame clones, with some not included. The data contain tens of thousands of clones, more than 65% of them singletons. V lost 4 bases and J 2 bases, leaving 10 bases between the germline ends. The CDR3 is made up of 14 amino acids. The specimen was blood, collected before dendritic cell vaccination. The receptor was derived from a human donor with glioblastoma. The V call is TRBV6-7, the J call TRBJ2-3; D remains unclear. TRBV6-7 is reported as an ORF; its role is uncertain. CDR3 in amino acids: CASSFKYTTDTQYF. CDR3 nucleotides: TGTGCCAGCAGTTTCAAATACACCACAGATACGCAGTATTTT.